Here is one T cell receptor (beta chain) with its context. Antigen specificity is unknown. Every sample yielded at least 6.5 million isolated PBMCs. The data originate from a study of blood T cells in healthy people across ages. General study findings and limits: The recorded TCR beta diversity per million T cells decreased in a roughly linear manner with age.

A second PCR, run for roughly 7 to 11 cycles, used a sample-barcoded 5' primer plus a J-beta primer mix. TCRdb re-derived calls from the 5' RACE reads in MiXCR, one entry per CDR3 protein. The table lists approximately 1,700,000 distinct CDR3 sequences, about 39% of them singletons. Germline V gene sequence: CDR1 DFQATT, CDR2 SNEGSKA (reference sequence). This CDR3 is 14 amino acids long. V lost 4 bases and J 8 bases, leaving 18 bases between the germline ends. The sample comprised blood. The clonotype originates from a human donor in good health. This chain joins TRBV20-1 and TRBJ2-1, with D maybe TRBD2 (5 bases). For the CDR3, the DNA is TGCAGTGCTAAATCGGGGAAGGTCGGAGATGAGCAGTTCTTC. As protein: CSAKSGKVGDEQFF.